These 31 T cell receptor beta chains share one sample of origin, sequenced in a study of blood T cells in healthy people across ages. A sample-barcoded 5' primer and a J-beta primer mix were used in a second PCR of about 6 to 12 cycles. TCRdb used MiXCR to reprocess the 5' RACE reads, holding one entry per CDR3 protein. Of around 800,000 distinct CDR3 sequences detected, about 53% appear once; the ten largest clones hold about 42%. Material: blood. These receptors were obtained from a man aged 80 or over in good health.

The chain employs TRBV7-2 and TRBJ1-2, with D unresolved. The ends were cut back, 6 bases at V and 2 bases at J, with 13 bases in the middle. There are 14 residues in the CDR3. Per the germline V gene, CDR1 is SGHTA and CDR2 is FQGNSA. The CDR3 is CASSPVALNYGYTF. DNA of the CDR3: TGTGCCAGCAGTCCAGTTGCCCTAAACTATGGCTACACCTTC.

V usage is TRBV6-5 and J usage is TRBJ2-1, with 10 bases that match TRBD2. The germline V gene has CDR1 MNHEY and CDR2 SVGAGI. The CDR3 consists of 21 residues. After removal of 3 bases from V and 0 bases from J, the junction contained 17 bases not matched to a gene. CDR3 loop: CASSYWGRGLAGVGSYNEQFF. The CDR3, as DNA: TGTGCCAGCAGTTATTGGGGGCGCGGGCTAGCGGGGGTCGGCTCCTACAATGAGCAGTTCTTC.

In DNA, the CDR3 is TGTGCCAGCAGTCCCGGGACAGGGTTTCACGAGCAGTACTTC. Its translation: CASSPGTGFHEQYF. The V gene is TRBV28, the J gene TRBJ2-5; 9 nucleotides line up with TRBD1. The J call is doubtful: the DNA matches TRBJ2-7 better. This CDR3 spans 14 amino acids. CDR1 is MDHEN and CDR2 is SYDVKM in the germline V gene.

In this sample, this clonotype turned up a few times. CDR3 amino acids: CASTLDRLSETQYF. As DNA, the CDR3 is TGTGCCAGCACCCTGGACAGGTTATCGGAGACCCAGTACTTC. This chain uses TRBV12-3 or TRBV12-4 with TRBJ2-5, with TRBD1 identical over 7 bases. J lost 5 bases, V lost 7 bases, and 10 bases had no gene match. This CDR3 has 14 residues.

The rearrangement uses TRBV12-3 or TRBV12-4 and TRBJ2-1; 10 bases agree with TRBD2. The V segment lost 6 bases and the J segment 4 bases; nucleotides outside the gene matches: 15. This CDR3 comprises 18 residues. CDR3 DNA sequence: TGTGCCAGCAGCCCCGCCTCGACTAGCGGGCAACTTTACAATGAGCAGTTCTTC. Protein product: CASSPASTSGQLYNEQFF.

The V and J genes are TRBV27 and TRBJ2-4; 7 bases map to TRBD1. CDR1 and CDR2 from the germline V gene are MNHEY and SMNVEV (reference sequence). Trimming cost V 6 bases and J 8 bases; bases outside gene matches: 7. This CDR3 contains 13 residues. The CDR3 DNA follows: TGTGCCAGCAGACGAGGGGGCGCATACATTCAGTACTTC. Translating gives CASRRGGAYIQYF.

The V gene is TRBV24-1, the J gene TRBJ1-5; no definite D call. The CDR3 sequence is 14 residues long. Between the trimmed V and J ends, which lost 5 bases and 4 bases, there was a span of 11 bases. Germline V gives CDR1 KGHDR, CDR2 SFDVKD. This CDR3 is CATSASTMNQPQHF. CDR3 sequence (DNA): TGTGCCACCAGTGCCTCGACAATGAATCAGCCCCAGCATTTT.

The chain employs TRBV27 and TRBJ1-2; D call uncertain. Trimming cost V 6 bases and J 4 bases, with 6 bases left between them. This CDR3 contains 11 residues. The germline V gene has CDR1 MNHEY and CDR2 SMNVEV (reference sequence). The CDR3 coding sequence is TGTGCCAGCAGGGATTTCTATGGCTACACCTTC. Residues: CASRDFYGYTF.

The genes are TRBV6-6 and TRBJ1-2, with D unresolved. With 7 bases removed from V and 6 bases from J, the gap between germline ends came to 15 bases. Germline V gives CDR1 MNHNY, CDR2 SVGAGI (reference sequence). The CDR3 consists of 13 residues. CDR3 amino acids: CASNRVEENGYTF. DNA for the CDR3: TGTGCCAGCAATCGCGTGGAGGAGAATGGCTACACCTTC.

The chain combines TRBV6-5 with TRBJ2-3; no firm D call. CDR1 is MNHEY, CDR2 SVGAGI, per germline. The CDR3 totals 18 residues. Trimming removed 2 bases from V and 3 bases from J, with 21 bases in between. The CDR3 region is CASSYRGVRSTDTDTQYF. The DNA of the CDR3 is TGTGCCAGCAGTTACCGTGGAGTGAGGTCCACGGATACAGATACGCAGTATTTT.

The genes are TRBV19 and TRBJ2-3; D gene unclear. The germline V and J ends were trimmed by 11 bases and 0 bases, with 12 bases remaining between them. The length of the CDR3 is 13 residues. Germline CDR1 reads LNHDA; CDR2 reads SQIVND (reference sequence). The CDR3 nucleotides read TGTGCCGGTAACGGCAGGAGCACAGATACGCAGTATTTT. It encodes CAGNGRSTDTQYF.

The J gene is TRBJ2-4, the V gene TRBV11-2; 9 nucleotides line up with TRBD2. The tail of the sequence fits TRBJ2-7 better, so the J call may be wrong. This CDR3 has 17 residues. Germline assignment: CDR1 SGHAT and CDR2 FQNNGV. The CDR3 loop reads CASSFGWAAGGSREQYF. The CDR3 DNA sequence: TGTGCCAGCAGCTTCGGCTGGGCAGCGGGAGGATCTCGCGAGCAGTACTTC.

V gene TRBV10-3 combines with J gene TRBJ2-7; TRBD1 agrees at 9 bases. The CDR3 length is 16 residues. CDR1 and CDR2 (germline): ENHRY, SYGVKD. With V trimmed by 5 bases and J by 2 bases, 10 bases remained unmatched. CDR3 nucleotide sequence: TGTGCCATCAGTAAACACCACCGGGACAGGGCCTACGAGCAGTACTTC. Encoded protein: CAISKHHRDRAYEQYF.

This clonotype showed up just a few times. This chain's CDR3 is CASSTSGYNEQFF. The CDR3 DNA reads as TGTGCCAGCAGTACTAGCGGATACAATGAGCAGTTCTTC. V gene TRBV9 combines with J gene TRBJ2-1, with 8 positions matching TRBD2. CDR3 length: 13 amino acids. Germline assignment: CDR1 SGDLS and CDR2 YYNGEE. The trim removed 5 bases at V and 4 bases at J, leaving 2 bases unmatched.

Regarding this clonotype: Compared with germline, one end of the junction differs, possibly owing to a read error. V and J are TRBV12-3 or TRBV12-4 and TRBJ2-5; D remains ambiguous. This CDR3 is 14 amino acids long. This CDR3 reads CACSLVAGQETQYF. DNA for the CDR3: TGTGCCTGCAGTTTGGTGGCAGGCCAAGAGACCCAGTACTTC.

The CDR3 DNA reads as TGTGCCAGCATCAACCAGGGGACAGCCGGAAACATTCAGTACTTC. It encodes CASINQGTAGNIQYF. The chain links TRBV7-9 to TRBJ2-4, with 7 bases matching TRBD1. The ends lost 7 bases at V and 6 bases at J; junction bases unmatched: 12. Germline V gene lookup returns CDR1 SEHNR and CDR2 FQNEAQ (reference sequence). This CDR3 comprises 15 residues. Combining the CDR3 with reference TRBV7-9 and TRBJ2-4 gives the whole variable domain DTGVSQNPRHKITKRGQNVTFRCDPISEHNRLYWYRQTLGQGPEFLTYFQNEAQLEKSRLLSDRFSAERPKGSFSTLEIQRTEQGDSAMYLCASINQGTAGNIQYFGAGTRLSVL.

This clonotype turned up a few times. The chain uses TRBV7-2 and TRBJ2-1, with 7 bases that match TRBD2. This CDR3 is 18 amino acids long. The germline gives CDR1 SGHTA, CDR2 FQGNSA. The V gene end was trimmed by 7 bases and the J gene end by 8 bases; junction bases not matched to a gene: 23. The CDR3 coding sequence is TGTGCCAGCACCTTTCAACCCCTGGCTAGCGGACGACGGGATGAGCAGTTCTTC. Protein: CASTFQPLASGRRDEQFF. The whole variable domain, filled in from reference TRBV7-2 and TRBJ2-1, reads GAGVSQSPSNKVTEKGKDVELRCDPISGHTALYWYRQSLGQGLEFLIYFQGNSAPDKSGLPSDRFSAERTGGSVSTLTIQRTQQEDSAVYLCASTFQPLASGRRDEQFFGPGTRLTVL.

Concerning this clonotype itself: The junction departs from germline at one end; a sequencing error may be responsible. This sequence joins TRBV12-3 or TRBV12-4 and TRBJ2-2, with 9 bases lining up with TRBD1. This CDR3 spans 17 amino acids. This CDR3 is CAGSFRDRVILSGELFF. In DNA, the CDR3 is TGTGCCGGCAGTTTCCGGGACAGGGTGATCTTATCCGGGGAGCTGTTTTTT.

This rearrangement joins TRBV19 to TRBJ2-5, with a possible D match to TRBD2 (6 bases). Trimming pared 5 bases from V and 4 bases from J, leaving 8 bases between. The germline V gene has CDR1 LNHDA and CDR2 SQIVND (reference sequence). This CDR3 has 12 residues. CDR3 sequence (DNA): TGTGCCAGTAGTGGAGGGGTAGAGACCCAGTACTTC. It is translated as CASSGGVETQYF.

The gene calls are TRBV6-2 or TRBV6-3 and TRBJ2-7; weak D call: TRBD2 (6 bases). The V gene's germline CDR1 is MNHEY and CDR2 SVGEGT. Trimming left V 6 bases short and J 2 bases short, with 20 bases between. This CDR3 spans 16 amino acids. CDR3 residues: CASSPSVDSGTYEQYF. The CDR3 nucleotides read TGTGCCAGCAGCCCCTCGGTTGATAGCGGAACCTACGAGCAGTACTTC.

This clonotype was detected a few times. The chain uses TRBV28 and TRBJ2-7; 9 bases line up with TRBD1. Trimming removed 6 bases from V and 7 bases from J; junction bases left unmatched: 4. Germline assignment: CDR1 MDHEN and CDR2 SYDVKM. The CDR3 sequence is 12 residues long. Written as DNA, the CDR3 is TGTGCCAGCAGCTCGGGACAGGGAGAGCAGTACTTC. Translating gives CASSSGQGEQYF.

A remark on this clonotype: It may be a read error: a sequence one base away is much more abundant. The chain links TRBV6-6 to TRBJ2-5; TRBD1 matches at 8 bases. V trimming: 2 bases; J trimming: 4 bases; junction bases outside the gene matches: 6. This CDR3 contains 15 residues. Germline CDR1 is MNHNY and CDR2 is SVGAGI (reference sequence). The chain's CDR3 is CASSYVGTGLETQYF. The CDR3 DNA reads as TGTGCCAGCAGTTACGTGGGGACAGGATTAGAGACCCAGTACTTC.

This chain uses TRBV10-3 with TRBJ2-1, with D possibly called TRBD1 or TRBD2 (5 bases each). The ends were cut back, 7 bases at V and 0 bases at J, with 10 bases in the middle. Per the germline V gene, CDR1 is ENHRY and CDR2 is SYGVKD. The CDR3 runs 14 residues. CDR3 DNA: TGTGCCATCAACGAGGGGAGCTCCTACAATGAGCAGTTCTTC. It translates to CAINEGSSYNEQFF.

The rearrangement links TRBV29-1 to TRBJ2-4; 9 nucleotides match TRBD2. Trimming cost V 7 bases and J 9 bases; bases outside gene matches: 16. Germline assignment: CDR1 SQVTM and CDR2 ANQGSEA. The CDR3 loop spans 15 amino acids. The CDR3: CSGTALAGVNRIQYF. In DNA, the CDR3 is TGCAGCGGGACTGCGTTAGCGGGAGTAAATCGCATTCAGTACTTC.

The V gene is TRBV29-1, the J gene TRBJ2-7; tentative D call: TRBD2 (5 bases). V was shortened by 4 bases and J by 1 base, with 14 bases between the two germline ends. The germline V gene has CDR1 SQVTM and CDR2 ANQGSEA. This CDR3 has 14 residues. The CDR3 region has the DNA TGCAGCGTTGGGCGACGGGGTGAGTCCTACGAGCAGTACTTC. As protein: CSVGRRGESYEQYF.

The chain employs TRBV7-9 and TRBJ2-1; tentatively, D is TRBD2 (6 bases). The germline CDR1 and CDR2 sequences are SEHNR and FQNEAQ (reference sequence). V was shortened by 8 bases and J by 5 bases, with 13 bases between the two germline ends. This CDR3 has 13 residues. The CDR3 sequence: CASHPPGDNEQFF. DNA of the CDR3: TGTGCCAGCCACCCGCCGGGAGACAATGAGCAGTTCTTC.

J is TRBJ2-5 and V is TRBV29-1, with TRBD1 matching over 9 bases. J was trimmed by 11 bases and V by 3 bases; bases with no gene match: 4. The CDR3 consists of 11 residues. Germline CDR1 and CDR2: SQVTM and ANQGSEA. The CDR3 spells CSVDFGTGQYF. For the CDR3, the DNA is TGCAGCGTTGACTTCGGGACAGGGCAGTACTTC.

In its sample, this clonotype was seen a few times. This rearrangement joins TRBV9 to TRBJ2-5; D gene uncertain. V dropped 1 base and J dropped 3 bases, with 4 bases sitting between them. The CDR3 covers 12 residues. Germline loops: CDR1 SGDLS, CDR2 YYNGEE. CDR3 residues: CASSVTEETQYF. The CDR3 DNA follows: TGTGCCAGCAGCGTAACTGAAGAGACCCAGTACTTC.

This clonotype was counted at least ten times. V and J are TRBV13 and TRBJ1-2; 7 bases are a match to TRBD1. Per the germline V gene, CDR1 is PRHDT and CDR2 is FYEKMQ (reference sequence). With 5 bases clipped from V and 8 bases from J, the junction kept 11 bases outside the gene matches. The CDR3 length is 14 residues. DNA of the CDR3: TGTGCCAGCAGCCGGTGGGGACAGCCCGGCGGCTACACCTTC. This translates into CASSRWGQPGGYTF.

There are many counts of this clonotype. This sequence joins TRBV5-1 and TRBJ2-5, with 9 bases lining up with TRBD2. The germline V gene has CDR1 SGHRS and CDR2 YFSETQ. This CDR3 is 16 amino acids long. Losses at the gene ends were 3 bases for V and 2 bases for J; bases not matched to a gene: 8. The CDR3, as DNA: TGCGCCAGCAGCTCTCAGACTAGCGGAACGCAAGAGACCCAGTACTTC. Translated, it gives CASSSQTSGTQETQYF.

V is TRBV18 and J is TRBJ2-7; a weak D match, TRBD1 (6 bases). Germline V gene lookup returns CDR1 KGHSH and CDR2 LQKENI. The CDR3 sequence is 15 residues long. V was clipped by 3 bases and J by 4 bases, with 16 bases between them. The DNA of the CDR3 is TGTGCCAGCTCACCCGGGGCCACAGGGACGTACGAGCAGTACTTC. This translates into CASSPGATGTYEQYF.